This T cell receptor (beta chain) originates from a study of graft-versus-host responses after intestinal transplantation. Whole-study context: Transplant types were multivisceral, liver-intestinal, or isolated intestinal. Anti-thymocyte globulin was used for induction in all recipients, who then took tacrolimus and steroids for approximately three years. Overall study findings and caveats: Recipient bone marrow held GvH clones, some seen earlier in ileum or blood. Early declines in HvG clones that occurred post-transplant were associated with peak circulating GvH clone levels.

Germline V gives CDR1 SGHTA, CDR2 FQGTGA. The CDR3 covers 13 residues. Comments on this clone: What it binds is unknown.

The method was immunoSEQ multiplex PCR; TCRdb's version includes in-frame clones alone and lacks a portion of them. The profile covers 85,000 to 90,000 clones, with 83% appearing a single time and approximately 17% taken by the ten largest. Sequencing used unstimulated CD8+ T cells sorted from spleen or lymph node cells, obtained before intestinal transplant. The source is a human donor who received an intestinal transplant. This chain connects TRBV7-3 to TRBJ2-7; TRBD2 aligns across 10 bases. The end of the DNA aligns better with TRBJ2-5, so the J call may be wrong. The CDR3 bases are TGTGCCAGCAGCTTGGGACTAGCGGAGACCCAGTACTTC. It encodes CASSLGLAETQYF.